The 26 T cell receptor beta chains below were found in one sample sequenced in a study of siplizumab effects on memory and regulatory T cells. Clones were sequenced by immunoSEQ multiplex PCR, and TCRdb holds only the in-frame ones, with some missing. Of about 100,000 clones in the sample, 94% are singletons; the top ten hold over 0.55%. The sequencing input was Tregs sorted from blood. These TCRs come from a human donor in good health.

The chain carries TRBV18 and TRBJ1-2, with TRBD1 matching over 7 bases. Germline V CDR1 and CDR2: KGHSH, LQKENI. V shed 5 bases, J shed 2 bases, and the junction held 8 bases outside the gene matches. The CDR3 runs to 15 residues. CDR3: CASSDDSTGNYGYTF. The CDR3 DNA follows: TGTGCCAGCTCAGATGACTCGACAGGGAACTATGGCTACACCTTC.

This clone has only one observation. The V gene is TRBV5-1, the J gene TRBJ2-1; TRBD2 agrees at 13 bases. Germline V gives CDR1 SGHRS, CDR2 YFSETQ. The CDR3 extends over 19 amino acids. Losses at the gene ends were 5 bases for V and 7 bases for J; bases not matched to a gene: 18. CDR3 in amino acids: CASSRDRGKTSGRLNEQFF. The CDR3 DNA reads as TGCGCCAGCAGTCGCGACAGAGGGAAGACTAGCGGGAGGTTAAATGAGCAGTTCTTC.

The genes are TRBV5-1 and TRBJ2-7, with 9 nucleotides matching TRBD1. Germline CDR1 is SGHRS and CDR2 is YFSETQ. The CDR3 is 14 residues long. J gave up 2 bases and V 4 bases, and 4 bases lay outside the gene matches. This CDR3 reads CASSTGTGPYEQYF. The DNA of the CDR3 is TGCGCCAGCAGCACCGGGACAGGGCCCTACGAGCAGTACTTC.

V and J are TRBV20-1 and TRBJ2-5; D remains unclear. From germline, CDR1 is DFQATT and CDR2 SNEGSKA (reference sequence). The CDR3 consists of 10 residues. V lost 4 bases and J lost 5, with 5 bases in between. The CDR3 spells CSAMRETQYF. As DNA, the CDR3 is TGCAGTGCTATGCGGGAGACCCAGTACTTC.

V and J are TRBV5-1 and TRBJ2-3; no firm D call. There are 12 residues in the CDR3. V was pared by 0 bases and J by 4 bases, with 3 bases between. Per the germline V gene, CDR1 is SGHRS and CDR2 is YFSETQ. The CDR3, as DNA: TGCGCCAGCAGCTTGGTTCCAGATACGCAGTATTTT. Translation: CASSLVPDTQYF.

Only one count was recorded for this clone. The rearrangement links TRBV9 to TRBJ2-3, with D possibly matching TRBD2 (5 bases). The germline V gene encodes CDR1 SGDLS and CDR2 YYNGEE. The CDR3 has 16 residues. Trimming took off 8 bases at V and 0 bases at J, with 19 bases between the two ends. The CDR3 sequence is CARTSRCGGSTDTQYF. The CDR3 nucleotides read TGTGCCAGAACTTCCAGGTGTGGCGGGAGCACAGATACGCAGTATTTT.

The DNA for the CDR3 is TGTGCCAGCAGTTTAATTGGACGGGGGATGAACACTGAAGCTTTCTTT. It specifies CASSLIGRGMNTEAFF. The chain employs TRBV28 and TRBJ1-1, with D perhaps matching TRBD1 (5 bases). This CDR3 is built from 16 residues. Trimming stripped 2 bases from V and 0 bases from J, with 13 bases between. Germline CDR1 and CDR2: MDHEN and SYDVKM.

In nucleotides, the CDR3 is TGTGCCAGCAGCTTAGCCCCAGAATACGAGCAGTACTTC. Translation gives CASSLAPEYEQYF. V gene TRBV7-3 combines with J gene TRBJ2-7; D uncertain. V was shortened by 2 bases and J by 4 bases, with 9 bases between the two germline ends. CDR3 length equals 13 residues. Germline V gene sequence: CDR1 SGHTA, CDR2 FQGTGA. The full variable domain, completed using reference TRBV7-3 and TRBJ2-7, is GAGVSQTPSNKVTEKGKYVELRCDPISGHTALYWYRQSLGQGPEFLIYFQGTGAADDSGLPNDRFFAVRPEGSVSTLKIQRTERGDSAVYLCASSLAPEYEQYFGPGTRLTVT.

J is TRBJ2-7 and V is TRBV29-1; 7 bases align to TRBD1. Germline V gene lookup returns CDR1 SQVTM and CDR2 ANQGSEA. There are 11 residues in the CDR3. With V trimmed by 5 bases and J by 3 bases, 1 base remained unmatched. For the CDR3, the DNA is TGCAGCGTTTCAGGGGGCTACGAGCAGTACTTC. Translated, it gives CSVSGGYEQYF.

This clone was recorded only once. V is TRBV18 and J is TRBJ2-7, with D unresolved. Per the germline V gene, CDR1 is KGHSH and CDR2 is LQKENI. V lost 3 bases and J 5 bases, leaving 8 bases between the germline ends. The CDR3 is 12 residues long. CDR3 sequence reads: CASSPLTDEQYF. CDR3 coding DNA: TGTGCCAGCTCACCCCTCACTGACGAGCAGTACTTC.

The chain joins TRBV21-1 to TRBJ2-7; the table assigns TRBD2, which was not confirmed against the DNA. TRBV21-1 is annotated as a pseudogene. This CDR3 contains 15 residues. The CDR3, as DNA: TGTGCCAGCAAGGCGTCAGCGGGAGGGCCCTACGAGCAGTACTTC. This sequence encodes CASKASAGGPYEQYF.

CDR3 coding DNA: TGTGCCAGCAGACGGACTAGCGGATACAATGAGCAGTTCTTC. As protein: CASRRTSGYNEQFF. The J gene is TRBJ2-1, the V gene TRBV6-4, with 10 bases matching TRBD2. The CDR3 contains 14 residues. V gave up 6 bases and J gave up 4 bases; unmatched junction bases: 3. The germline gives CDR1 MRHNA, CDR2 SNTAGT.

The J gene is TRBJ1-5, the V gene TRBV10-3; D gene ambiguous. Trimming pared 1 base from V and 3 bases from J, leaving 19 bases between. The CDR3 runs 18 residues. Germline V lookup: CDR1 ENHRY, CDR2 SYGVKD. CDR3 amino acids: CAISEYGQSPADNQPQHF. CDR3 bases: TGTGCCATCAGTGAGTATGGGCAGTCCCCCGCGGACAATCAGCCCCAGCATTTT.

The J gene is TRBJ2-2, the V gene TRBV27, with D perhaps matching TRBD2 (5 bases). The CDR3 sequence is 15 residues long. The germline V gene has CDR1 MNHEY and CDR2 SMNVEV (reference sequence). Trimming pared 2 bases from V and 3 bases from J, leaving 10 bases between. CDR3 protein: CASSLTRTHTGELFF. CDR3 nucleotide sequence: TGTGCCAGCAGTTTAACTAGAACTCACACCGGGGAGCTGTTTTTT.

The gene calls are TRBV28 and TRBJ2-7; 11 bases agree with TRBD2. The CDR3 covers 14 residues. The junction had 4 bases not matched to a gene; V was cut back by 5 bases and J by 4 bases. Germline CDR1 and CDR2: MDHEN and SYDVKM. The CDR3: CASSHVAGGYEQYF. The CDR3 nucleotides read TGTGCCAGCAGTCACGTAGCGGGAGGGTACGAGCAGTACTTC.

The chain is built from TRBV28 and TRBJ2-3; 8 positions agree with TRBD1. V was clipped by 3 bases and J by 0 bases; unmatched bases: 8. CDR1 is MDHEN and CDR2 is SYDVKM in the germline V gene. This CDR3 region has 17 residues. CDR3 bases: TGTGCCAGCAGTTTCCTTAGGACAGGGACTAGCACAGATACGCAGTATTTT. It specifies CASSFLRTGTSTDTQYF.

The V gene is TRBV27, the J gene TRBJ2-1; 9 bases map to TRBD2. The CDR3 sequence is 18 residues long. Germline V CDR1 and CDR2: MNHEY, SMNVEV (reference sequence). After removal of 4 bases from V and 0 bases from J, the junction contained 10 bases not matched to a gene. CDR3 coding DNA: TGTGCCAGCAGTTCGCTAAGCGGGAGGTTACTCTCCTACAATGAGCAGTTCTTC. It yields the protein CASSSLSGRLLSYNEQFF.

This clone appeared once. The chain couples TRBV13 to TRBJ2-7; 7 bases map to TRBD1. Germline assignment: CDR1 PRHDT and CDR2 FYEKMQ (reference sequence). The V segment lost 2 bases and the J segment 2 bases; nucleotides outside the gene matches: 3. The CDR3 spans 14 residues. The CDR3 DNA reads as TGTGCCAGCAGCTTAAGAAGGGGGCCCTACGAGCAGTACTTC. As protein: CASSLRRGPYEQYF.

The chain joins TRBV6-1 to TRBJ2-5, with TRBD1 matching 7 bases. The CDR3 loop spans 14 amino acids. Germline lookup yields CDR1 MNHNS and CDR2 SASEGT. Trimming removed 8 bases from V and 7 bases from J; junction bases left unmatched: 13. The CDR3 spells CASASYDRERTQYF. For the CDR3, the DNA is TGTGCCAGCGCGTCCTATGACAGGGAACGGACCCAGTACTTC.

The gene calls are TRBV7-9 and TRBJ2-1; D is undetermined. In germline, CDR1 is SEHNR, CDR2 FQNEAQ (reference sequence). The CDR3 extends over 14 amino acids. V dropped 0 bases and J dropped 6 bases, with 9 bases sitting between them. DNA for the CDR3: TGTGCCAGCAGCTTAGCGGCAGGCAGCAATGAGCAGTTCTTC. Residues: CASSLAAGSNEQFF.

The chain couples TRBV19 to TRBJ2-1, with D perhaps TRBD1 (6 bases). Germline loops: CDR1 LNHDA, CDR2 SQIVND (reference sequence). The CDR3 runs 14 residues. Trimming left V 7 bases short and J 5 bases short, with 15 bases between. CDR3 protein: CASTPQGLNNEQFF. CDR3 nucleotide sequence: TGTGCCAGTACCCCACAGGGTTTAAACAATGAGCAGTTCTTC.

This clone was seen just once. This chain links TRBV28 with TRBJ2-5; 7 bases align to TRBD1. Germline values: CDR1 MDHEN, CDR2 SYDVKM. Unmatched junction bases numbered 11, after V lost 7 bases and J lost 0 bases. There are 16 residues in the CDR3. For the CDR3, the DNA is TGTGCCAGCACCCGTGGTAGCAGGGGGTACCAAGAGACCCAGTACTTC. Its protein is CASTRGSRGYQETQYF.

The chain combines TRBV5-1 with TRBJ2-1; 7 nucleotides align to TRBD2. Per germline, CDR1 SGHRS and CDR2 YFSETQ. CDR3 length: 15 amino acids. The trim removed 2 bases at V and 2 bases at J, leaving 4 bases unmatched. The chain's CDR3 is CASSLGGRAYNEQFF. The CDR3 region has the DNA TGCGCCAGCAGCTTAGGAGGGAGGGCCTACAATGAGCAGTTCTTC.

This chain joins TRBV19 and TRBJ1-4; unclear D gene. The length of the CDR3 is 12 residues. Trimming removed 9 bases from V and 6 bases from J, with 11 bases in between. Germline lookup yields CDR1 LNHDA and CDR2 SQIVND (reference sequence). CDR3 sequence: CASNIGDEKLFF. The CDR3 region has the DNA TGTGCCAGCAATATTGGGGATGAAAAACTGTTTTTT.

The gene calls are TRBV19 and TRBJ1-5; a possible D gene is TRBD1 (5 bases). Germline V lookup: CDR1 LNHDA, CDR2 SQIVND (reference sequence). Trimming left V 5 bases short and J 3 bases short, with 14 bases between. The CDR3 length is 15 residues. The CDR3 region is CASSYRDLLNQPQHF. CDR3 sequence (DNA): TGTGCCAGTAGTTATAGGGACCTCCTCAATCAGCCCCAGCATTTT.

This chain joins TRBV7-9 and TRBJ2-1; D unclear. Per the germline V gene, CDR1 is SEHNR and CDR2 is FQNEAQ (reference sequence). V lost 5 bases and J 7 bases, leaving 27 bases between the germline ends. The CDR3 consists of 18 residues. Written as DNA, the CDR3 is TGTGCCAGCAGCCCAACCCAACCAGCCCTCCGGAAGGAAAATGAGCAGTTCTTC. It codes for CASSPTQPALRKENEQFF.